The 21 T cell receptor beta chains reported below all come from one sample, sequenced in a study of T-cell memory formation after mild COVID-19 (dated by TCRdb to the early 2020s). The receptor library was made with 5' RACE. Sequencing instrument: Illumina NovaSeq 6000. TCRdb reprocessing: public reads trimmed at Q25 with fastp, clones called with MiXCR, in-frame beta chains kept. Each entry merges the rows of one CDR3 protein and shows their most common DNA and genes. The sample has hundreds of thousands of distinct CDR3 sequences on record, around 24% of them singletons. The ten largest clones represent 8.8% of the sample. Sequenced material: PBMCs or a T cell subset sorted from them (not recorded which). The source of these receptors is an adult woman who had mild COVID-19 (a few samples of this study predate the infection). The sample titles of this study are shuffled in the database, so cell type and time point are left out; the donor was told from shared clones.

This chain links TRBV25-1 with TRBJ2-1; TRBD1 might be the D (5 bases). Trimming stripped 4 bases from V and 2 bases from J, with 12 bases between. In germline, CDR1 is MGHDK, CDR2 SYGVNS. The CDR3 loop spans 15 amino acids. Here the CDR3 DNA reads TGTGCCAGCAGTGCGCAAGGGGTTCCCTACAATGAGCAGTTCTTC. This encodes CASSAQGVPYNEQFF. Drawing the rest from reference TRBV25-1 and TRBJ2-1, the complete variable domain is EADIYQTPRYLVIGTGKKITLECSQTMGHDKMYWYQQDPGMELHLIHYSYGVNSTEKGDLSSESTVSRIRTEHFPLTLESARPSHTSQYLCASSAQGVPYNEQFFGPGTRLTVL.

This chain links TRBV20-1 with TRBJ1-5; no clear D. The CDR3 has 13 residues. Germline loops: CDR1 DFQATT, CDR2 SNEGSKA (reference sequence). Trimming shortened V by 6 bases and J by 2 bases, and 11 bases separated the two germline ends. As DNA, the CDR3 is TGCAGTGCGTTAACGAGGGGCAATCAGCCCCAGCATTTT. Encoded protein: CSALTRGNQPQHF.

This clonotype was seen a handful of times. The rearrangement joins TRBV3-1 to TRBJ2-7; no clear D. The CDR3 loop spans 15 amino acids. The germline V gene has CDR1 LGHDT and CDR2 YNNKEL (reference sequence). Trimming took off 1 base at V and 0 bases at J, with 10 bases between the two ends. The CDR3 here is CASSQGGFFSYEQYF. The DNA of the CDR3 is TGTGCCAGCAGCCAAGGGGGTTTTTTCTCCTACGAGCAGTACTTC.

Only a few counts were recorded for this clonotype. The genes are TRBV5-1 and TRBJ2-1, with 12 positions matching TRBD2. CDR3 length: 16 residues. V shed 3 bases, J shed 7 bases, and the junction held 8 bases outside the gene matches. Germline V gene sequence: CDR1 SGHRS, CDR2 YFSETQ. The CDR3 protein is CASSSGLTSGRNEQFF. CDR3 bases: TGCGCCAGCAGCTCGGGGTTGACTAGCGGGAGAAATGAGCAGTTCTTC.

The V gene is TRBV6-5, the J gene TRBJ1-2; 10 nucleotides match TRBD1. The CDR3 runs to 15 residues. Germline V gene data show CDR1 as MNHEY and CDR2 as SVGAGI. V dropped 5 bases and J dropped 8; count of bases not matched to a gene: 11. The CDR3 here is CASSADRGPGGGYTF. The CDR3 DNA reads TGTGCCAGCAGTGCCGACAGGGGGCCGGGCGGCGGCTACACCTTC.

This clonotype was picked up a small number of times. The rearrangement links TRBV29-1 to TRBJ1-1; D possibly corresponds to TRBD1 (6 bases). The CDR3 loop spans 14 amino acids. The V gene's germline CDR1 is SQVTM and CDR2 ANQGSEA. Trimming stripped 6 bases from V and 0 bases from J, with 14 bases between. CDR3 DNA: TGCAGCGTACCAGGGGTCAATCTGAACACTGAAGCTTTCTTT. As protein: CSVPGVNLNTEAFF. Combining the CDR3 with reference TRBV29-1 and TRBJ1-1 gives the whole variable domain SAVISQKPSRDICQRGTSLTIQCQVDSQVTMMFWYRQQPGQSLTLIATANQGSEATYESGFVIDKFPISRPNLTFSTLTVSNMSPEDSSIYLCSVPGVNLNTEAFFGQGTRLTVV.

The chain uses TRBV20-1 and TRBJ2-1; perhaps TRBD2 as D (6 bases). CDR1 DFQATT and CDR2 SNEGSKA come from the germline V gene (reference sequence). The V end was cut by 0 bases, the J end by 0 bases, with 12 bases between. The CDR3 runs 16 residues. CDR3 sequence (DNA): TGCAGTGCTAGAGATGGGGGGAAAAACTCCTACAATGAGCAGTTCTTC. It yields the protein CSARDGGKNSYNEQFF.

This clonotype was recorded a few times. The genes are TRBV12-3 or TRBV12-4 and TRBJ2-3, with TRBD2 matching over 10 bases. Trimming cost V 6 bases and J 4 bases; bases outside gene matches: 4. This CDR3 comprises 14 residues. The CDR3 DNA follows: TGTGCCAGCAGCCCTAGCGGGGGCGCAGATACGCAGTATTTT. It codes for CASSPSGGADTQYF.

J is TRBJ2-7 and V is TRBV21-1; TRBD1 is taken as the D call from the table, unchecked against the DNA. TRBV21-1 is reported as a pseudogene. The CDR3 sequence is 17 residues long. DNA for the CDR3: TGTGCCAGCAGCGTTCATAAGCCGACGGACAGTACTCACGAGCAGTACTTC. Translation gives CASSVHKPTDSTHEQYF.

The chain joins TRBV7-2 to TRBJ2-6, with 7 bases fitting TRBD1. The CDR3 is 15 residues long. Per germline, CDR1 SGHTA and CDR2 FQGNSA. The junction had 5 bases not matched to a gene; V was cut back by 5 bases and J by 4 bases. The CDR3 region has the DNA TGTGCCAGCAGCCCGACAGGGCCCGGGGCCAACGTCCTGACTTTC. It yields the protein CASSPTGPGANVLTF.

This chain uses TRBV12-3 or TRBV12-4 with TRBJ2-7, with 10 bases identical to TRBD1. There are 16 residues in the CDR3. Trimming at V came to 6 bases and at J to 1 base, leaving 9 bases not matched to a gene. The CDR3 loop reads CASSPGQGGLSYEQYF. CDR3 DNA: TGTGCCAGCAGCCCCGGACAGGGGGGGTTGTCCTACGAGCAGTACTTC.

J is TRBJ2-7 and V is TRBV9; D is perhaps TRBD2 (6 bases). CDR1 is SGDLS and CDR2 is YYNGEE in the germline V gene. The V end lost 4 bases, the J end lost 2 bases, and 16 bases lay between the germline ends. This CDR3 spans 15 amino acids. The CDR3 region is CASSPGGDSTYEQYF. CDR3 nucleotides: TGTGCCAGCAGCCCAGGAGGGGACTCCACCTACGAGCAGTACTTC. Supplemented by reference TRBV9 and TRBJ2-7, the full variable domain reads DSGVTQTPKHLITATGQRVTLRCSPRSGDLSVYWYQQSLDQGLQFLIQYYNGEERAKGNILERFSAQQFPDLHSELNLSSLELGDSALYFCASSPGGDSTYEQYFGPGTRLTVT.

The CDR3 coding sequence is TGTGCCAGCAGTTACTCGGCTGGACAGGGAAACTACGAGCAGTACTTC. This encodes CASSYSAGQGNYEQYF. The rearrangement joins TRBV6-5 to TRBJ2-7; 8 bases align to TRBD1. The J segment lost 3 bases and the V segment lost 0 bases, leaving 7 bases of the junction unmatched. CDR1 and CDR2 from the germline V gene are MNHEY and SVGAGI. The CDR3 is made up of 16 amino acids.

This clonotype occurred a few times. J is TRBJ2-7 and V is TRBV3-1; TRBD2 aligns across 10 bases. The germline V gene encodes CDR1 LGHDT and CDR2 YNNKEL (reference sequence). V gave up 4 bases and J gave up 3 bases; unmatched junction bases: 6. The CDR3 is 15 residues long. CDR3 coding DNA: TGTGCCAGCAGCCCTTCACTAGCGGGGCTCTACGAGCAGTACTTC. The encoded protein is CASSPSLAGLYEQYF.

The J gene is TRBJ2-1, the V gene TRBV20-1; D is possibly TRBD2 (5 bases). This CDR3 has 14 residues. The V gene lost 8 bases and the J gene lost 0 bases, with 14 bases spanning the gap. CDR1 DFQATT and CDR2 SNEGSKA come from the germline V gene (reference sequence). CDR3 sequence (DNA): TGCAGTACCCCTGGACTTGTCTCCTACAATGAGCAGTTCTTC. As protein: CSTPGLVSYNEQFF.

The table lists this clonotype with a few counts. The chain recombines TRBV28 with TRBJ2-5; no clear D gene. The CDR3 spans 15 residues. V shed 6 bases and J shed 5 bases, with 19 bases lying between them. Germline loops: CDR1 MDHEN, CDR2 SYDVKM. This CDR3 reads CASSFNSGSRETQYF. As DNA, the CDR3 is TGTGCCAGCAGCTTCAACTCAGGTTCGCGGGAGACCCAGTACTTC.

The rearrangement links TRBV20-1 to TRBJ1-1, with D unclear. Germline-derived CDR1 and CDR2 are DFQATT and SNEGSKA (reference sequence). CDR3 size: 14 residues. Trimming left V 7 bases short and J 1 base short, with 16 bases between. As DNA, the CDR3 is TGCAGTGTGATTTCCCCCGGTGAGAACACTGAAGCTTTCTTT. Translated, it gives CSVISPGENTEAFF.

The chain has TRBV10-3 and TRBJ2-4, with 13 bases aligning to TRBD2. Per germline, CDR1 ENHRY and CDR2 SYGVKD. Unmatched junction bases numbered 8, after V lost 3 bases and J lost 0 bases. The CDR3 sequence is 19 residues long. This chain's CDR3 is CAISERGLAGDLAKNIQYF. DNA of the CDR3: TGTGCCATCAGTGAACGAGGACTAGCGGGGGATCTAGCCAAAAACATTCAGTACTTC.

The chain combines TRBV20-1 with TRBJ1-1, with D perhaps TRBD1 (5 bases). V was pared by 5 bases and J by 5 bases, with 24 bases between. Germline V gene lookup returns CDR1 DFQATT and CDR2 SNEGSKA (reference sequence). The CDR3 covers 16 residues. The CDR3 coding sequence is TGCAGTGCTCCCGCTGGGGGGGGGTTAATGGAGACTGAAGCTTTCTTT. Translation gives CSAPAGGGLMETEAFF.

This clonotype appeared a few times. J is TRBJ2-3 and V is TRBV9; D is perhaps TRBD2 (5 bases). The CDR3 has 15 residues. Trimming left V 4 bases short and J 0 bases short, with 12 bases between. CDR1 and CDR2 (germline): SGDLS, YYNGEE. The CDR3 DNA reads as TGTGCCAGCAGCTTCAGCGGCCTAAGCACAGATACGCAGTATTTT. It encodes CASSFSGLSTDTQYF.

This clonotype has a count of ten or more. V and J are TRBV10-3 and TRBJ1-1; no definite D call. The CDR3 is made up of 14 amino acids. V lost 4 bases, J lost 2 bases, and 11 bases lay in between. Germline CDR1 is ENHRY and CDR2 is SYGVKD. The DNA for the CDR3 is TGTGCCATCAGTGTCAGCGGTGTAAACACTGAAGCTTTCTTT. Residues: CAISVSGVNTEAFF.